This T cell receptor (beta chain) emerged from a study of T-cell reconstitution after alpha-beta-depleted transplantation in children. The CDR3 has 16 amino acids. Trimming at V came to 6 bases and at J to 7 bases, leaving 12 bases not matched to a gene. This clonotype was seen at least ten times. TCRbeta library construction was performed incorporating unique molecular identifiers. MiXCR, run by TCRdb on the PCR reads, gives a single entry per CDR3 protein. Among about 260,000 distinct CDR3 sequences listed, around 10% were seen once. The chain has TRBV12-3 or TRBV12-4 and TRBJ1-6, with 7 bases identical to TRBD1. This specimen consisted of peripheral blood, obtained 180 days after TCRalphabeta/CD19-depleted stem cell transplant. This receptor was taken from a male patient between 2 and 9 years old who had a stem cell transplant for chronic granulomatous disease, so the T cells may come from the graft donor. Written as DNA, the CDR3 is TGTGCCAGCAGCCCAGGGGGAGCATATACCAATTCACCCCTCCACTTT. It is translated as CASSPGGAYTNSPLHF.